This TCR beta chain originates from a study of shared clonotypes between healthy human individuals. Sequencing used immunoSEQ multiplex PCR; TCRdb keeps in-frame clones, though not all of them. Here the sample spans 2 million to 2.5 million clones, more than 90% being singletons. Comments on this clone: The antigen is not known.

Germline-derived CDR1 and CDR2 are SGHRS and YFSETQ. The CDR3 covers 12 residues. V gave up 4 bases and J gave up 7 bases, with 12 bases separating them. Whole-study findings and limits: Only blood underwent sampling, and tissue repertoires likely differ.

The TCR originated in a man between 18 and 35 years old in good health. The sequenced sample consisted of naive CD4+ T cells sorted from blood. Sample subset: CD45RA+ positively selected. The chain uses TRBV5-1 and TRBJ2-7; D may be TRBD1 (5 bases). The CDR3 nucleotides are TGCGCCAGCAGCCCGGACACAAGAGAGCAGTACTTC. Residues: CASSPDTREQYF.